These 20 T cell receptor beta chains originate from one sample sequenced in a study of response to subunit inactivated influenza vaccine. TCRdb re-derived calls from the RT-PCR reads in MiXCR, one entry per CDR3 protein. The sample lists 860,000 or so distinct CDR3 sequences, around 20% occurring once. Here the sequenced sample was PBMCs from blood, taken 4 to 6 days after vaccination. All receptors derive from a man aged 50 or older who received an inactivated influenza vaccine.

CDR3 loop: CASSLSQGTRGQYF. In DNA, the CDR3 is TGTGCCAGCAGTTTGTCCCAGGGGACCAGGGGCCAGTACTTC. The chain carries TRBV12-3 or TRBV12-4 and TRBJ2-5, with D perhaps TRBD1 (6 bases). This CDR3 comprises 14 residues. The V end was cut by 3 bases, the J end by 10 bases, with 18 bases between.

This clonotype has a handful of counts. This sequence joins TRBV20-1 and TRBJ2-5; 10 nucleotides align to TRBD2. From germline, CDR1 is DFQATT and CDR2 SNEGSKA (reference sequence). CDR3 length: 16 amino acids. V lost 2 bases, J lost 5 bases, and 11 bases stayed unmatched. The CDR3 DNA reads TGCAGTGCTAGATCCGATATAGCGGGGGGACGGGAGACCCAGTACTTC. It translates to CSARSDIAGGRETQYF.

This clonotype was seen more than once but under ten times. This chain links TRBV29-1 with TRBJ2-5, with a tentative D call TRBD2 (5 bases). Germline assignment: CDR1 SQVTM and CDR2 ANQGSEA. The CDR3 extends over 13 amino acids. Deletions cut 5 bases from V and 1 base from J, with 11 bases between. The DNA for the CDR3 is TGCAGCGTTCAGGACTCACGCCAAGAGACCCAGTACTTC. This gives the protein CSVQDSRQETQYF.

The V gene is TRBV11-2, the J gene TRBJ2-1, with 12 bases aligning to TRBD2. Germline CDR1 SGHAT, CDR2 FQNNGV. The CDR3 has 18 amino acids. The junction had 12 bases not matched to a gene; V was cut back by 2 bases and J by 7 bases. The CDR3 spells CASSLLNQTSGSFNEQFF. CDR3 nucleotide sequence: TGTGCCAGCAGCTTATTAAACCAGACTAGCGGGAGTTTTAATGAGCAGTTCTTC. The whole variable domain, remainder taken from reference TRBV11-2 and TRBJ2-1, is EAGVAQSPRYKIIEKRQSVAFWCNPISGHATLYWYQQILGQGPKLLIQFQNNGVVDDSQLPKDRFSAERLKGVDSTLKIQPAKLEDSAVYLCASSLLNQTSGSFNEQFFGPGTRLTVL.

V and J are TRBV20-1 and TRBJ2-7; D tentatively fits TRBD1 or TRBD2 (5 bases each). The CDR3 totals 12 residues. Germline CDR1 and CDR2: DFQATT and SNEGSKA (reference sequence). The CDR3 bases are TGCAGCTCAACGAGGGGTTCCTACGAGCAGTACTTC. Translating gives CSSTRGSYEQYF.

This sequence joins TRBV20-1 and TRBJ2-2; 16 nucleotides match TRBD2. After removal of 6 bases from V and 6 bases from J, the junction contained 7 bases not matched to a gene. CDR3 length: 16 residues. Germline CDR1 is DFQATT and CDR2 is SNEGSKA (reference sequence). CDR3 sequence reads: CSAPGLAGGRSGELFF. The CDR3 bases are TGCAGTGCGCCGGGACTAGCGGGGGGGCGGTCCGGGGAGCTGTTTTTT.

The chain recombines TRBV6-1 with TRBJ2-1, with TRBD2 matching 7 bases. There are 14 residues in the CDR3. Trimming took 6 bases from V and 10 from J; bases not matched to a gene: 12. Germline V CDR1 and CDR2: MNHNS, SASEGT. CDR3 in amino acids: CASRWDAGALEQFF. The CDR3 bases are TGTGCCAGCAGATGGGATGCGGGAGCGTTGGAGCAGTTCTTC.

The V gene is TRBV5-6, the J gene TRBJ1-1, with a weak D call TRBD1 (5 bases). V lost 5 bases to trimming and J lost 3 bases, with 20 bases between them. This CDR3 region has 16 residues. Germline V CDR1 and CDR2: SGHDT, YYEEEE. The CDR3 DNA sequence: TGTGCCAGCAGTTTACAAGGGCACGGAGGGGACACTGAAGCTTTCTTT. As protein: CASSLQGHGGDTEAFF.

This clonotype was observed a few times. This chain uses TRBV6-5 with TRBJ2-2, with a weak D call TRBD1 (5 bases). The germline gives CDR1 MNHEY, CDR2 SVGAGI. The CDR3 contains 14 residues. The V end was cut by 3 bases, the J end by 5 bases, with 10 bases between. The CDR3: CASSYLTDTGELFF. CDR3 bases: TGTGCCAGCAGTTATTTGACAGATACCGGGGAGCTGTTTTTT.

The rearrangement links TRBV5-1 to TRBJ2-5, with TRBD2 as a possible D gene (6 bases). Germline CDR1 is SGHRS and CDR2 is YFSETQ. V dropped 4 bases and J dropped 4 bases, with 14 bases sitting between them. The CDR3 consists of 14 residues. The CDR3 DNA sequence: TGCGCCAGCAGCGGCGGGAACCAGGGAGAGACCCAGTACTTC. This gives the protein CASSGGNQGETQYF. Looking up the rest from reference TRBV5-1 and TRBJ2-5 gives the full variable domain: KAGVTQTPRYLIKTRGQQVTLSCSPISGHRSVSWYQQTPGQGLQFLFEYFSETQRNKGNFPGRFSGRQFSNSRSEMNVSTLELGDSALYLCASSGGNQGETQYFGPGTRLLVL.

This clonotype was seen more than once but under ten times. CDR3 loop: CASSLESGGSYNEQFF. DNA for the CDR3: TGTGCCAGCAGCTTGGAAAGCGGGGGTAGTTACAATGAGCAGTTCTTC. The chain carries TRBV5-5 and TRBJ2-1; TRBD2 agrees at 8 bases. There are 16 residues in the CDR3. Germline-derived CDR1 and CDR2 are SGHKS and YYEKEE (reference sequence). V lost 0 bases and J lost 4; bases outside the gene matches: 6.

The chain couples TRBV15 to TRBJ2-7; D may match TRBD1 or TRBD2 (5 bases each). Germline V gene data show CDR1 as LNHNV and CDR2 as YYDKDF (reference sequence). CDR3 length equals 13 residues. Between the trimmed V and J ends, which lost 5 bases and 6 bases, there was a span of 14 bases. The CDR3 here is CATSGDVKSEQYF. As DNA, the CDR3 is TGTGCCACCAGCGGGGACGTCAAATCCGAGCAGTACTTC.

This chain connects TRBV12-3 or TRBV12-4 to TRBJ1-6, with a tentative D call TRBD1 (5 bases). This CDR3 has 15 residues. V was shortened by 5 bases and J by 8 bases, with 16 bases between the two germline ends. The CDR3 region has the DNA TGTGCCAGCAGTCCACATACTGGGGGGGATTCACCCCTCCACTTT. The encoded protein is CASSPHTGGDSPLHF.

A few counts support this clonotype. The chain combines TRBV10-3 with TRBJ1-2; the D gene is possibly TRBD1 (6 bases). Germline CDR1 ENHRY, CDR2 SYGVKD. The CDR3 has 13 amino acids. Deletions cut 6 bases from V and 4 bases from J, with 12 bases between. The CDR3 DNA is TGTGCCATCAGGTTTGGGGGCTCCTATGGCTACACCTTC. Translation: CAIRFGGSYGYTF.

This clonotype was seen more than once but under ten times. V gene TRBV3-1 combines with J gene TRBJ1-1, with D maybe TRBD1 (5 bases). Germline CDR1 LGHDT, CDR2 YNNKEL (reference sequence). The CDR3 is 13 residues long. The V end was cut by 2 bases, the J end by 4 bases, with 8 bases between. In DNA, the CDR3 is TGTGCCAGCAGCCAAACGGGGCCCACTGAAGCTTTCTTT. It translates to CASSQTGPTEAFF.

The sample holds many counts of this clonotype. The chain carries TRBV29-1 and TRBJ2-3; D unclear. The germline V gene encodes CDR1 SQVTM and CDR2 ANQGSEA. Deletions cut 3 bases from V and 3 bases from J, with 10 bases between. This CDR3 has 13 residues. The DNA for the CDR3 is TGCAGCGTTGAGTGGCTAGGAACAGATACGCAGTATTTT. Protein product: CSVEWLGTDTQYF.

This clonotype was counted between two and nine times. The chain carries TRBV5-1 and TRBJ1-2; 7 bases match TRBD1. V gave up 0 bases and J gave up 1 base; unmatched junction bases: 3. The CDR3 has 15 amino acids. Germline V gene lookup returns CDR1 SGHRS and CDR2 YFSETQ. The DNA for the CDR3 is TGCGCCAGCAGCTTGGGGGACAGCTTTAACTATGGCTACACCTTC. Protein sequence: CASSLGDSFNYGYTF.

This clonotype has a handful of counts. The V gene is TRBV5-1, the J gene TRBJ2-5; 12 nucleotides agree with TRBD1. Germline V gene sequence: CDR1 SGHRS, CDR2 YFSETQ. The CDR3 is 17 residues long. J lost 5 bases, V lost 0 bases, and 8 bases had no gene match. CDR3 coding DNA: TGCGCCAGCAGCTTGGTCGGGACAGGGGGCTGGCAGGAGACCCAGTACTTC. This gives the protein CASSLVGTGGWQETQYF.

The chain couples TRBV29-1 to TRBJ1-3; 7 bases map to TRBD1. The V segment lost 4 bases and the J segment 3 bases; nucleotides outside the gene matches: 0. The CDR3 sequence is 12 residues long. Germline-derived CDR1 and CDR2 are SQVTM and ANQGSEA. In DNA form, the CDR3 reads TGCAGCGTTGGACAGGGTGGAAACACCATATATTTT. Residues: CSVGQGGNTIYF.

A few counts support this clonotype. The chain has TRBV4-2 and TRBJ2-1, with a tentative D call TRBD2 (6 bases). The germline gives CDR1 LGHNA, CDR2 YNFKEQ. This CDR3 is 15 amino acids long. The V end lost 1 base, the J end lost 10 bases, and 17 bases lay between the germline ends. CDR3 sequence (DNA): TGTGCCAGCAGCCAAGCGTGGAGGGCTATCATCGAGCAGTTCTTC. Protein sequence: CASSQAWRAIIEQFF.